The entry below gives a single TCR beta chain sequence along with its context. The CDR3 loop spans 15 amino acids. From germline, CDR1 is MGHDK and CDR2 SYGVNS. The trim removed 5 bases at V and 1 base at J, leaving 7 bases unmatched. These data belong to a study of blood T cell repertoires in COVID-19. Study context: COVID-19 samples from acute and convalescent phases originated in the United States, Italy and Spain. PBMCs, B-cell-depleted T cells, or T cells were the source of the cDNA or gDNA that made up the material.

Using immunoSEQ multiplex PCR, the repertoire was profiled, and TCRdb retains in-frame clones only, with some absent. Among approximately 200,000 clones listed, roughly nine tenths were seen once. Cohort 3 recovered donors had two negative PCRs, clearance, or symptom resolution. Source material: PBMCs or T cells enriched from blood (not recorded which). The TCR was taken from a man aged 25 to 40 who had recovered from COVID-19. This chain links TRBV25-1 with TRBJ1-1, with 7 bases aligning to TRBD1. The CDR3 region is CASSQGGWSNTEAFF. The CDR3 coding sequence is TGTGCCAGCAGTCAGGGGGGTTGGTCGAACACTGAAGCTTTCTTT. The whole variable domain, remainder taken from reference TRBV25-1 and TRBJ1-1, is EADIYQTPRYLVIGTGKKITLECSQTMGHDKMYWYQQDPGMELHLIHYSYGVNSTEKGDLSSESTVSRIRTEHFPLTLESARPSHTSQYLCASSQGGWSNTEAFFGQGTRLTVV.